These 15 T cell receptor beta chains were sequenced from one sample in a study of blood T cell repertoires in COVID-19. TCRdb keeps only in-frame clones here, not all; method: immunoSEQ multiplex PCR. In the table there are roughly 130,000 clones, 84% of which are singletons. Input material: PBMCs or T cells enriched from blood (not recorded which). The receptors derive from a man aged 40-49 years with acute COVID-19.

The chain is built from TRBV9 and TRBJ1-2; D gene uncertain. This CDR3 has 16 residues. V dropped 6 bases and J dropped 2 bases, with 20 bases sitting between them. CDR1 and CDR2 from the germline V gene are SGDLS and YYNGEE. The CDR3 loop is CASTLRQDGRNYGYTF. The CDR3 DNA reads as TGTGCCAGCACCCTTCGTCAGGACGGGAGAAACTATGGCTACACCTTC.

This clone was found once. The rearrangement joins TRBV5-1 to TRBJ2-1; TRBD1 matches at 7 bases. CDR3 size: 13 residues. Germline trimming cut 3 bases from V and 9 bases from J; bases unmatched to any gene: 6. CDR1 is SGHRS, CDR2 YFSETQ, per germline. CDR3 DNA sequence: TGCGCCAGCAGCTCCCACAGGGGAAGTGAGCAGTTCTTC. Its protein is CASSSHRGSEQFF.

This chain joins TRBV19 and TRBJ1-5; D may be TRBD1 (6 bases). CDR1 LNHDA and CDR2 SQIVND come from the germline V gene (reference sequence). The CDR3 sequence is 16 residues long. Trimming took 5 bases from V and 0 from J, leaving 14 bases between them. CDR3 region: CASSVIGGYSNQPQHF. The CDR3 coding sequence is TGTGCCAGTAGTGTCATAGGGGGTTATAGCAATCAGCCCCAGCATTTT.

This chain connects TRBV4-1 to TRBJ1-6, with 7 bases aligning to TRBD1. Losses at the gene ends were 4 bases for V and 8 bases for J; bases not matched to a gene: 5. This CDR3 comprises 14 residues. Germline V gene sequence: CDR1 MGHRA, CDR2 YSYEKL. The CDR3 sequence: CASSREQGYSPLHF. CDR3 sequence (DNA): TGCGCCAGCAGCCGTGAACAGGGGTATTCACCCCTCCACTTT.

The CDR3 region has the DNA TGTGCCAGCAGTTTAGGGGGGACCGACCACGAGCAGTACTTC. Amino acids: CASSLGGTDHEQYF. The rearrangement joins TRBV28 to TRBJ2-7; D may be TRBD2 (6 bases). The V gene's germline CDR1 is MDHEN and CDR2 SYDVKM. This CDR3 comprises 14 residues. V gave up 2 bases and J gave up 5 bases, with 13 bases separating them.

The chain carries TRBV4-3 and TRBJ2-7; TRBD2 matches 9 bases. This CDR3 is built from 19 residues. Germline trimming cut 0 bases from V and 1 base from J; bases unmatched to any gene: 13. Germline V CDR1 and CDR2: LGHNA, YSLEER. CDR3 protein: CASSQDLPSSGELSYEQYF. CDR3 coding DNA: TGCGCCAGCAGCCAAGATCTCCCTTCTAGCGGGGAACTGTCCTACGAGCAGTACTTC.

The rearrangement joins TRBV11-2 to TRBJ2-3, with 10 bases lining up with TRBD2. Germline-derived CDR1 and CDR2 are SGHAT and FQNNGV. Trimming at V came to 6 bases and at J to 5 bases, leaving 11 bases not matched to a gene. The CDR3 is 16 residues long. CDR3: CASSSTGTSVRDTQYF. In DNA form, the CDR3 reads TGTGCCAGCAGTTCGACCGGGACTAGCGTGAGAGATACGCAGTATTTT.

V gene TRBV7-8 combines with J gene TRBJ1-6; the D is unclear. From germline, CDR1 is SGHVS and CDR2 FQNEAQ. Between the trimmed V and J ends, which lost 6 bases and 2 bases, there was a span of 17 bases. The CDR3 runs 17 residues. CDR3: CASRTGGRPTYNSPLHF. The DNA of the CDR3 is TGTGCCAGCAGAACCGGCGGCAGACCGACCTATAATTCACCCCTCCACTTT. The whole variable domain, filled in from reference TRBV7-8 and TRBJ1-6, reads GAGVSQSPRYKVAKRGQDVALRCDPISGHVSLFWYQQALGQGPEFLTYFQNEAQLDKSGLPSDRFFAERPEGSVSTLKIQRTQQEDSAVYLCASRTGGRPTYNSPLHFGNGTRLTVT.

CDR3 protein: CASSAGLAGVNEQFF. The CDR3 bases are TGTGCCAGCAGCGCAGGACTAGCGGGAGTCAATGAGCAGTTCTTC. V and J are TRBV7-2 and TRBJ2-1, with TRBD2 identical over 13 bases. V gave up 5 bases and J gave up 6 bases; unmatched junction bases: 4. This CDR3 is built from 15 residues. The germline V gene encodes CDR1 SGHTA and CDR2 FQGNSA.

The chain combines TRBV15 with TRBJ1-3, with TRBD1 as a possible D gene (6 bases). V was trimmed by 3 bases and J by 0 bases, leaving 12 bases between them. Germline V gives CDR1 LNHNV, CDR2 YYDKDF (reference sequence). The CDR3 runs to 16 residues. Here the CDR3 reads CATSRGTGSSGNTIYF. Written as DNA, the CDR3 is TGTGCCACCAGCAGGGGAACAGGGAGCTCTGGAAACACCATATATTTT.

The chain employs TRBV7-8 and TRBJ1-4; 10 bases are shared with TRBD1. V was pared by 4 bases and J by 6 bases, with 5 bases of the junction left unmatched. Germline V gene sequence: CDR1 SGHVS, CDR2 FQNEAQ. The CDR3 totals 15 residues. The CDR3 here is CASSSPGQGYEKLFF. The CDR3 DNA reads as TGTGCCAGCAGCTCACCGGGACAGGGGTATGAAAAACTGTTTTTT.

The V call is TRBV10-3, the J call TRBJ1-2, with D possibly being TRBD1 (6 bases). This CDR3 has 14 amino acids. Germline CDR1 is ENHRY and CDR2 is SYGVKD. The V gene lost 5 bases and the J gene lost 3 bases, with 13 bases spanning the gap. For the CDR3, the DNA is TGTGCCATCAGTTTTCAACAGGGCGACTATGGCTACACCTTC. Amino acid sequence: CAISFQQGDYGYTF.

The rearrangement links TRBV7-9 to TRBJ1-1, with TRBD1 matching 7 bases. The CDR3 has 12 residues. Germline CDR1 SEHNR, CDR2 FQNEAQ (reference sequence). V dropped 1 base and J dropped 11; count of bases not matched to a gene: 4. DNA of the CDR3: TGTGCCAGCAGCTTAGAAGGGGGCCCGGCTTTCTTT. It is translated as CASSLEGGPAFF.

This clone occurred once. This chain uses TRBV7-9 with TRBJ1-2; weak D call: TRBD1 (6 bases). The CDR3 is made up of 15 amino acids. The V gene's germline CDR1 is SEHNR and CDR2 FQNEAQ (reference sequence). Trimming removed 1 base from V and 4 bases from J, with 13 bases in between. This CDR3 is CASSLGLDRTYGYTF. CDR3 nucleotides: TGTGCCAGCAGCTTAGGATTAGACAGGACCTATGGCTACACCTTC.

The chain carries TRBV11-2 and TRBJ2-7; the D is unclear. Germline V lookup: CDR1 SGHAT, CDR2 FQNNGV. The CDR3 loop spans 15 amino acids. Trimming removed 0 bases at V and 0 bases at J, with 9 bases between. The CDR3 bases are TGTGCCAGCAGCTTAGACAGTTGGAGCTCCTACGAGCAGTACTTC. Translating it yields CASSLDSWSSYEQYF.